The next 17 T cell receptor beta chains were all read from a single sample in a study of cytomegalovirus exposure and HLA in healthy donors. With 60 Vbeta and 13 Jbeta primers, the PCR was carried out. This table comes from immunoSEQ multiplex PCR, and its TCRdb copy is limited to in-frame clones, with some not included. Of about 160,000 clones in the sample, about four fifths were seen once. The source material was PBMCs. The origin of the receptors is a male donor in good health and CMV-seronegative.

CDR3 protein: CASSFSTQVSGNTIYF. In DNA form, the CDR3 reads TGTGCCAGCAGCTTCAGCACACAGGTCTCTGGAAACACCATATATTTT. This chain joins TRBV7-9 and TRBJ1-3; tentatively, D is TRBD1 (5 bases). This CDR3 has 16 residues. V was pared by 3 bases and J by 0 bases, with 12 bases between. Per the germline V gene, CDR1 is SEHNR and CDR2 is FQNEAQ (reference sequence). The whole variable domain, remainder taken from reference TRBV7-9 and TRBJ1-3, is DTGVSQNPRHKITKRGQNVTFRCDPISEHNRLYWYRQTLGQGPEFLTYFQNEAQLEKSRLLSDRFSAERPKGSFSTLEIQRTEQGDSAMYLCASSFSTQVSGNTIYFGEGSWLTVV.

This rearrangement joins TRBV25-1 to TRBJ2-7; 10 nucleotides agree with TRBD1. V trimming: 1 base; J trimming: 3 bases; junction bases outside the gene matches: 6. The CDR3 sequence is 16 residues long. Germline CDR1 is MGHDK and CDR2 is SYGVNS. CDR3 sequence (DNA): TGTGCCAGCAGTGAATCGGGGACAGGGGTTTACTACGAGCAGTACTTC. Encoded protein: CASSESGTGVYYEQYF.

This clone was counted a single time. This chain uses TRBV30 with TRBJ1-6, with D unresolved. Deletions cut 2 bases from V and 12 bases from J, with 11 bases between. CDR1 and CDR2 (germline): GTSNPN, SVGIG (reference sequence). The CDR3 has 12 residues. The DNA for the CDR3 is TGTGCCTGGAGTCGTGGCCGTGGACCCCTCCACTTT. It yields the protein CAWSRGRGPLHF.

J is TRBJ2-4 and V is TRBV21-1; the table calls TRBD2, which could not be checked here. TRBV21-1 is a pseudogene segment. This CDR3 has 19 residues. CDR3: CASSSRTSGRRLAKNIQYF. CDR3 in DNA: TGTGCCAGCAGCTCCCGGACTAGCGGGAGACGATTAGCCAAAAACATTCAGTACTTC.

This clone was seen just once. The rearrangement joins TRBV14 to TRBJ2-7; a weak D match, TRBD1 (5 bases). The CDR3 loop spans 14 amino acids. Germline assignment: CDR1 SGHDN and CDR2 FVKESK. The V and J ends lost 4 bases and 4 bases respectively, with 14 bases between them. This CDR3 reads CASSPPRVFYEQYF. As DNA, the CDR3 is TGTGCCAGCAGCCCCCCCAGGGTCTTTTACGAGCAGTACTTC.

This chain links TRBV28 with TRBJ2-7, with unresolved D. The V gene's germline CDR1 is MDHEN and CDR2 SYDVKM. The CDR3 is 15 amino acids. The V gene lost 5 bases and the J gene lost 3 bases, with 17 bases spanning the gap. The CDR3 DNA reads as TGTGCCAGCAGTCCCCAGAGTAGCACGTTCTACGAGCAGTACTTC. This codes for CASSPQSSTFYEQYF.

CDR3 in amino acids: CASSLQGQSYEQYF. DNA of the CDR3: TGTGCCAGCAGCCTACAGGGGCAATCCTACGAGCAGTACTTC. This rearrangement joins TRBV7-2 to TRBJ2-7, with 7 positions matching TRBD1. The CDR3 runs to 14 residues. J lost 1 base, V lost 5 bases, and 5 bases had no gene match. Germline values: CDR1 SGHTA, CDR2 FQGNSA.

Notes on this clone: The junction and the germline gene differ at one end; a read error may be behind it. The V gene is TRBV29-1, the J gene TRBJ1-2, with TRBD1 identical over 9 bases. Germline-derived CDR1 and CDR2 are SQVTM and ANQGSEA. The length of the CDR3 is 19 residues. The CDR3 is CSVESRVFALWGQGVGYPF. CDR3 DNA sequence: TGCAGCGTTGAAAGCAGGGTGTTCGCATTGTGGGGACAGGGTGTAGGCTACCCCTTC.

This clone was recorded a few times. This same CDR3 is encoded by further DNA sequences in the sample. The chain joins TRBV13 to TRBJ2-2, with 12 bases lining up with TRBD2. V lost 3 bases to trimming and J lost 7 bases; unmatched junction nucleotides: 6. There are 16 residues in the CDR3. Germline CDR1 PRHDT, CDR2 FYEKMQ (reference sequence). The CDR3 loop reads CASSLLAGGPDGELFF. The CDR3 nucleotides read TGTGCCAGCAGCTTGCTAGCGGGGGGGCCCGACGGGGAGCTGTTTTTT.

CDR3 amino acids: CASSPFFSGESYNEQFF. The DNA for the CDR3 is TGTGCCAGCTCACCATTTTTTAGCGGGGAATCCTACAATGAGCAGTTCTTC. The chain combines TRBV18 with TRBJ2-1; 8 bases match TRBD2. CDR1 is KGHSH and CDR2 is LQKENI in the germline V gene. After removal of 2 bases from V and 1 base from J, the junction contained 7 bases not matched to a gene. This CDR3 comprises 17 residues.

The CDR3, as DNA: TGTGCCAGCAGCATCCCCGGACAAATGAACACTGAAGCTTTCTTT. Its translation: CASSIPGQMNTEAFF. This chain joins TRBV28 and TRBJ1-1; D perhaps matches TRBD1 (5 bases). The CDR3 contains 15 residues. V was pared by 6 bases and J by 0 bases, with 14 bases between. Germline values: CDR1 MDHEN, CDR2 SYDVKM.

CDR3 amino acids: CASSLAGTGEYEQYF. As DNA, the CDR3 is TGTGCCAGCAGCTTGGCCGGGACAGGGGAATACGAGCAGTACTTC. The chain carries TRBV5-8 and TRBJ2-7; 10 bases match TRBD1. Per germline, CDR1 SGHTS and CDR2 YDEGEE. The trim removed 0 bases at V and 4 bases at J, leaving 4 bases unmatched. This CDR3 has 15 amino acids.

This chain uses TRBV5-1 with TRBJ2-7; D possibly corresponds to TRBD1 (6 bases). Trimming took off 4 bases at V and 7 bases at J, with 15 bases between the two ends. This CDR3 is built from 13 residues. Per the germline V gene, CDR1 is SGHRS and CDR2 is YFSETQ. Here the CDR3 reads CASSLPTGTEQYF. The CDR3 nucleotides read TGCGCCAGCAGCCTACCGACAGGCACAGAGCAGTACTTC.

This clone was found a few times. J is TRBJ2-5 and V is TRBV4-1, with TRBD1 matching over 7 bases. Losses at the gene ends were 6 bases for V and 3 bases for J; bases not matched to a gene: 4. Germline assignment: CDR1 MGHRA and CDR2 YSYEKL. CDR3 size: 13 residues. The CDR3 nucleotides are TGCGCCAGCAGTGCTCAGGGGGAAGAGACCCAGTACTTC. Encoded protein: CASSAQGEETQYF.

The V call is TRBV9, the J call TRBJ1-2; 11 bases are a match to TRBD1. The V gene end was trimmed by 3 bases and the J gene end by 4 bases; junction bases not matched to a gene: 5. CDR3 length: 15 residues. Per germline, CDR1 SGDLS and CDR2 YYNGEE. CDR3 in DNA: TGTGCCAGCAGCGCCTGGACAGGGGGCCTCTATGGCTACACCTTC. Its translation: CASSAWTGGLYGYTF.

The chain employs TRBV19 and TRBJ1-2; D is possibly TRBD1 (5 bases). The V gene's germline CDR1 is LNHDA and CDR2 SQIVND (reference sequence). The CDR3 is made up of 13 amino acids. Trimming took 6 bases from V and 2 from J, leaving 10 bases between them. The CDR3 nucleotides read TGTGCCAGTAGAGAGGACAAAAACTATGGCTACACCTTC. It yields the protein CASREDKNYGYTF.

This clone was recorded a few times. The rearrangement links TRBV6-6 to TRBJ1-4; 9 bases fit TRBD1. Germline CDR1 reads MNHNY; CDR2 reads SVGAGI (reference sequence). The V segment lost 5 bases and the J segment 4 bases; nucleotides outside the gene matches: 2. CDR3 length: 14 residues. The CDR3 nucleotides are TGTGCCAGCAGTGGGACAGGGCGTAATGAAAAACTGTTTTTT. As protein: CASSGTGRNEKLFF.